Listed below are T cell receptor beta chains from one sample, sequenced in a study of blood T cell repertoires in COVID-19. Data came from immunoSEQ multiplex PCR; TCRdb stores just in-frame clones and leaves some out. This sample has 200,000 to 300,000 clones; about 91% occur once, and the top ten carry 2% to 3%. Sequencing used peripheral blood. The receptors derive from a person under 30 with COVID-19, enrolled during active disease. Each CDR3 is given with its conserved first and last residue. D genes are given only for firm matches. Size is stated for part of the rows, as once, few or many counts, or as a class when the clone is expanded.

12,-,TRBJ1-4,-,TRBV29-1,CSTTVGDEKLFF,TGCAGCACTACCGTAGGGGATGAAAAACTGTTTTTT
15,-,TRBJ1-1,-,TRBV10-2,CASSESRTANTEAFF,TGCGCCAGCAGTGAGTCCCGGACAGCGAACACTGAAGCTTTCTTT
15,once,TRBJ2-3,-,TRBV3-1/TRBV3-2,CASSQEVSTGDTQYF,TGTGCCAGCAGCCAAGAAGTCTCCACGGGAGATACGCAGTATTTT
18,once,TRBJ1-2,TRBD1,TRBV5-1,CASNLSPGQGATNYGYTF,TGCGCCAGCAACTTGAGTCCGGGACAGGGGGCGACTAACTATGGCTACACCTTC
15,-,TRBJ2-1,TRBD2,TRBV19,CASSSLAGGYWEQFF,TGTGCCAGTAGTAGCCTAGCGGGAGGGTACTGGGAGCAGTTCTTC
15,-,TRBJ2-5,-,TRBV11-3,CASSLAGANQETQYF,TGTGCCAGCAGCTTAGCGGGAGCCAACCAAGAGACCCAGTACTTC
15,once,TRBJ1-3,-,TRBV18,CASSPSQGKGNTIYF,TGTGCCAGCTCACCATCCCAGGGGAAGGGAAACACCATATATTTT
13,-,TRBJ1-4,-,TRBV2,CASRVRVDEKLFF,TGTGCCAGCAGGGTCCGGGTCGACGAAAAACTGTTTTTT
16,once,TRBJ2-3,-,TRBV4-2,CASRGEPSVSTDTQYF,TGTGCCAGCAGGGGGGAGCCTAGCGTCAGCACAGATACGCAGTATTTT
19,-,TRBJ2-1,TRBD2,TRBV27,CASSSSASLAGRTYNEQFF,TGTGCCAGCAGCTCTTCCGCCTCCCTAGCGGGAAGGACCTACAATGAGCAGTTCTTC
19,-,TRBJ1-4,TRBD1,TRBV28,CASSSYPGQGVATNEKLFF,TGTGCCAGCAGTTCCTACCCGGGACAGGGGGTTGCAACTAATGAAAAACTGTTTTTT
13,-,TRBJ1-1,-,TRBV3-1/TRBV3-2,CASSQGSYVLAFF,TGTGCCAGCAGCCAAGGGAGCTATGTTTTGGCTTTCTTT
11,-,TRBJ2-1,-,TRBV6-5,CASGPDQGWFF,TGTGCCAGCGGACCGGATCAGGGGTGGTTCTTC
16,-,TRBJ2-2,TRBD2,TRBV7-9,CASNSQLAGGTGELFF,TGTGCCAGCAACTCCCAGCTAGCGGGAGGCACCGGGGAGCTGTTTTTT
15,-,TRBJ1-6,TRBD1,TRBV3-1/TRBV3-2,CASSRTGGGNSPLHF,TGTGCCAGCAGCCGGACAGGGGGCGGAAATTCACCCCTCCACTTT
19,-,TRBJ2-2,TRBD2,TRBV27,CASSLRFGGTSRNTGELFF,TGTGCCAGCAGTTTGAGATTTGGGGGGACTAGCAGAAACACCGGGGAGCTGTTTTTT